What follows are 15 T cell receptor beta chains derived from one specimen sequenced in a study of long-term antiretroviral therapy in people with HIV. immunoSEQ v3.0 was run at survey level. Sequenced by immunoSEQ multiplex PCR; TCRdb stores in-frame clones only, minus some. The sample shows 28,000 or so clones, 88% of them seen only once. The sequences come from unsorted PBMCs, collected 0.5 years after starting antiretroviral therapy. The receptors shown here come from a woman between 18 and 29 years old with HIV.

The chain recombines TRBV5-8 with TRBJ2-2; a possible D gene is TRBD1 (6 bases). This CDR3 has 17 amino acids. The V and J ends lost 2 bases and 4 bases respectively, with 18 bases between them. CDR1 SGHTS and CDR2 YDEGEE come from the germline V gene. The CDR3, as DNA: TGTGCCAGCAGCTTAATAGACAGGTTGCGCCTCACCGGGGAGCTGTTTTTT. It yields the protein CASSLIDRLRLTGELFF.

The chain links TRBV7-2 to TRBJ2-7; a possible D gene is TRBD2 (6 bases). CDR1 SGHTA and CDR2 FQGNSA come from the germline V gene. This CDR3 spans 13 amino acids. Trimming shortened V by 5 bases and J by 5 bases, and 13 bases separated the two germline ends. CDR3 coding DNA: TGTGCCAGCAGCCCCGCGGGAATCGACGAGCAGTACTTC. As protein: CASSPAGIDEQYF.

This clone turned up a few times. The chain carries TRBV21-1 and TRBJ2-2. TRBV21-1 is reported as a pseudogene. This CDR3 has 13 amino acids. CDR3 nucleotides: TGTGCCAGCAGCAAAGAAAAGTCCGGGGAGCTGTTTTTT. Protein: CASSKEKSGELFF.

The J gene is TRBJ1-1, the V gene TRBV7-2; D is ambiguous. This CDR3 has 14 residues. V was clipped by 3 bases and J by 1 base, with 9 bases between them. The V gene's germline CDR1 is SGHTA and CDR2 FQGNSA. The CDR3 region has the DNA TGTGCCAGCAGCTTCCCCGTTAGGAACACTGAAGCTTTCTTT. It encodes CASSFPVRNTEAFF.

The chain has TRBV7-9 and TRBJ2-7; TRBD1 might be the D (5 bases). Looked up from germline, CDR1 is SEHNR and CDR2 is FQNEAQ (reference sequence). Trimming cost V 5 bases and J 5 bases, with 10 bases left between them. There are 12 residues in the CDR3. The CDR3 is CASSRRVHEQYF. The CDR3 DNA is TGTGCCAGCAGCCGCAGGGTGCACGAGCAGTACTTC.

The chain combines TRBV4-1 with TRBJ1-2; 7 bases line up with TRBD1. Germline loops: CDR1 MGHRA, CDR2 YSYEKL. V was clipped by 2 bases and J by 8 bases; unmatched bases: 11. This CDR3 is built from 15 residues. In DNA form, the CDR3 reads TGCGCCAGCAGCCAACACCAACTAGACAGGGACGGCTACACCTTC. This codes for CASSQHQLDRDGYTF.

The CDR3 nucleotides read TGTGCCAGCAGTCTAGCGGCGGGGGTAAATGAGCAGTTCTTC. Encoded protein: CASSLAAGVNEQFF. This sequence joins TRBV27 and TRBJ2-1; 7 positions agree with TRBD2. The CDR3 totals 14 residues. Germline CDR1 and CDR2: MNHEY and SMNVEV (reference sequence). The trim removed 5 bases at V and 7 bases at J, leaving 8 bases unmatched.

The chain links TRBV28 to TRBJ2-7, with a weak D call TRBD2 (6 bases). The CDR3 consists of 14 residues. Germline CDR1 is MDHEN and CDR2 is SYDVKM. Trimming pared 3 bases from V and 3 bases from J, leaving 12 bases between. The CDR3 nucleotides read TGTGCCAGCAGTTTCACGGGAGTTCTCTACGAGCAGTACTTC. Amino acid sequence: CASSFTGVLYEQYF.

The chain is built from TRBV7-8 and TRBJ2-1; 10 bases fit TRBD2. This CDR3 comprises 15 residues. V lost 8 bases and J lost 8; bases outside the gene matches: 12. The germline gives CDR1 SGHVS, CDR2 FQNEAQ. The CDR3: CASGARAGGPYEQFF. For the CDR3, the DNA is TGTGCCAGCGGGGCTAGAGCGGGAGGGCCCTATGAGCAGTTCTTC.

The rearrangement uses TRBV5-1 and TRBJ2-2; possibly TRBD2 for D (5 bases). CDR3 length: 14 amino acids. The V gene's germline CDR1 is SGHRS and CDR2 YFSETQ. V shed 2 bases and J shed 1 base, with 6 bases lying between them. Written as DNA, the CDR3 is TGCGCCAGCAGCTTACGGGAGAACACCGGGGAGCTGTTTTTT. Translation: CASSLRENTGELFF.

This chain joins TRBV19 and TRBJ1-2; perhaps TRBD1 as D (5 bases). Germline-derived CDR1 and CDR2 are LNHDA and SQIVND (reference sequence). The CDR3 is 12 residues long. V was shortened by 8 bases and J by 10 bases, with 17 bases between the two germline ends. In nucleotides, the CDR3 is TGTGCCAGTCGCGGCCAGGGCGAAGTCTACACCTTC. Protein: CASRGQGEVYTF.

The chain combines TRBV28 with TRBJ1-1; TRBD1 might be the D (5 bases). The CDR3 is 14 residues long. Trimming took 8 bases from V and 1 from J, leaving 14 bases between them. Germline CDR1 is MDHEN and CDR2 is SYDVKM. The CDR3 loop reads CASRNGGENTEAFF. The CDR3 DNA reads TGTGCCAGCCGCAACGGGGGAGAGAACACTGAAGCTTTCTTT.

The gene calls are TRBV5-1 and TRBJ2-3, with TRBD1 identical over 7 bases. The CDR3 runs 15 residues. Germline CDR1 SGHRS, CDR2 YFSETQ. Trimming took 0 bases from V and 1 from J; bases not matched to a gene: 2. The CDR3 DNA reads TGCGCCAGCAGCTTGGAGGGGGCACGCACAGATACGCAGTATTTT. This sequence encodes CASSLEGARTDTQYF.

The chain uses TRBV4-1 and TRBJ2-3; possibly TRBD2 for D (6 bases). The CDR3 loop spans 17 amino acids. Deletions cut 1 base from V and 3 bases from J, with 17 bases between. CDR1 and CDR2 from the germline V gene are MGHRA and YSYEKL. The CDR3 bases are TGCGCCAGCAGCCAAGTAGCGGCGTTAGTTAGGACAGATACGCAGTATTTT. Its translation: CASSQVAALVRTDTQYF.

The chain employs TRBV2 and TRBJ2-2; 10 bases fit TRBD2. The CDR3 length is 18 residues. V lost 2 bases, J lost 4 bases, and 10 bases stayed unmatched. Germline V gene data show CDR1 as SNHLY and CDR2 as FYNNEI. DNA of the CDR3: TGTGCCAGCAGTGAACCTGCGGGGAGCGGGAGGGCCACCGGGGAGCTGTTTTTT. Residues: CASSEPAGSGRATGELFF.